This T cell receptor (beta chain) was captured by sequencing in a study of blood T cell repertoires in COVID-19. Across the study: Specimens from acute and convalescent COVID-19 originated in the United States, Italy and Spain. In each case, the material was cDNA or gDNA derived from T cells, B-cell-depleted T cells, or PBMCs.

As originally analysed: Amplification of reference gene primers was used by the study to estimate nucleated cell counts. Clones were sequenced by immunoSEQ multiplex PCR, and TCRdb holds only the in-frame ones, with some missing. V and J calls plus clone size are reproduced from that table; the DNA served to infer D and trimming. The sample lists around 90,000 clones, about 82% occurring once. Germline V gives CDR1 KGHSH, CDR2 LQKENI. The V gene lost 4 bases and the J gene lost 4 bases, with 7 bases spanning the gap. The CDR3 extends over 12 amino acids. The TCR originated in a woman between 65 and 79 years old with active or convalescent COVID-19. The chain combines TRBV18 with TRBJ1-2; perhaps TRBD1 as D (5 bases). Sequencing used peripheral blood. CDR3: CASSQGLYGYTF. The CDR3 nucleotides are TGTGCCAGCTCACAGGGGCTCTATGGCTACACCTTC.